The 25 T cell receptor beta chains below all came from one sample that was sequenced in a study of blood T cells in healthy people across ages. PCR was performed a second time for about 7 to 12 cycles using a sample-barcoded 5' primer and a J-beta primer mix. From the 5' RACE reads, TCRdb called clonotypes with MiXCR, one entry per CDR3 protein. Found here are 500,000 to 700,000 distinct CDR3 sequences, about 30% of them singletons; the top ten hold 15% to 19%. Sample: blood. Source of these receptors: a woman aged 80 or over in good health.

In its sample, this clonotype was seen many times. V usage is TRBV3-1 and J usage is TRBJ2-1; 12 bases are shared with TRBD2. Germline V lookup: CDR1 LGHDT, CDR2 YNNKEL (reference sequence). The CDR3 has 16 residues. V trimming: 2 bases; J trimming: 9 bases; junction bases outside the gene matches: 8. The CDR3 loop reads CASSQTSGGNPSEQFF. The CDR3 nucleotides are TGTGCCAGCAGCCAAACTAGCGGGGGGAACCCAAGTGAGCAGTTCTTC.

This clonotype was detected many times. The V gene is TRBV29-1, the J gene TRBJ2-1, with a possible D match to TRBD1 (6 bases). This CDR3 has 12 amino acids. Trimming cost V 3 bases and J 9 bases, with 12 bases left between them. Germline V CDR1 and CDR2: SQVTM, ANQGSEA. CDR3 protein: CSVEGHLVEQFF. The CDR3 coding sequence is TGCAGCGTTGAGGGACACTTGGTTGAGCAGTTCTTC.

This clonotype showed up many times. The CDR3 sequence is CASSVGGGRNEQFF. Here the CDR3 DNA reads TGTGCCAGCAGCGTAGGAGGAGGGCGGAATGAGCAGTTCTTC. The J gene is TRBJ2-1, the V gene TRBV9; tentatively, D is TRBD2 (6 bases). The V end lost 0 bases, the J end lost 7 bases, and 11 bases lay between the germline ends. Per germline, CDR1 SGDLS and CDR2 YYNGEE. The length of the CDR3 is 14 residues.

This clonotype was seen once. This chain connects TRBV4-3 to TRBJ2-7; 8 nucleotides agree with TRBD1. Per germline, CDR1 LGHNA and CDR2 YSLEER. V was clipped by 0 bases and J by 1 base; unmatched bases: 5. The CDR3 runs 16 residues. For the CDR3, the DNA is TGCGCCAGCAGCCAAGACTGGGGGACAGGTTCCTACGAGCAGTACTTC. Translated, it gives CASSQDWGTGSYEQYF.

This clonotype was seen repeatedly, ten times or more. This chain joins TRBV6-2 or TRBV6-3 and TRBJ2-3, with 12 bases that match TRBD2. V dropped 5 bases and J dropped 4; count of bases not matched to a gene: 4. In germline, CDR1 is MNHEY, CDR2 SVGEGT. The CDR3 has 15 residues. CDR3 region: CASSLPSGGADTQYF. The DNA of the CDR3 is TGTGCCAGCAGTCTCCCTAGCGGGGGGGCAGATACGCAGTATTTT.

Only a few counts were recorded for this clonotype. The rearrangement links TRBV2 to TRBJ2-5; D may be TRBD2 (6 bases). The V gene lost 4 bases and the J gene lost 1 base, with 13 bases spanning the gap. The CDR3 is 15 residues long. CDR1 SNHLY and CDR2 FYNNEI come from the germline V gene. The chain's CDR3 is CASSAGARGQETQYF. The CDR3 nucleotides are TGTGCCAGCAGTGCCGGGGCGCGGGGCCAAGAGACCCAGTACTTC.

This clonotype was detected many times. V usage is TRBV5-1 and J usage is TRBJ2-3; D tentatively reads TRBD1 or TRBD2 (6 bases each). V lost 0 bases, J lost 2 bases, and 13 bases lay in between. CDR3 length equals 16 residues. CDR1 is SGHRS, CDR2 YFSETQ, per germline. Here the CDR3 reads CASSLGYGGLTDTQYF. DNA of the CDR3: TGCGCCAGCAGCTTGGGATACGGGGGCCTCACAGATACGCAGTATTTT.

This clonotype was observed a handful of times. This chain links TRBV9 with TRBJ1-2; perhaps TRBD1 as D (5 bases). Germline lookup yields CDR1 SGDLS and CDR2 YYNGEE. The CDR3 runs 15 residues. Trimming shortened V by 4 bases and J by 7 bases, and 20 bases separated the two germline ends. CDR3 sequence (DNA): TGTGCCAGCAGCCCCGACGGAGGGACCTGGGGTGGCTACACCTTC. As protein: CASSPDGGTWGGYTF.

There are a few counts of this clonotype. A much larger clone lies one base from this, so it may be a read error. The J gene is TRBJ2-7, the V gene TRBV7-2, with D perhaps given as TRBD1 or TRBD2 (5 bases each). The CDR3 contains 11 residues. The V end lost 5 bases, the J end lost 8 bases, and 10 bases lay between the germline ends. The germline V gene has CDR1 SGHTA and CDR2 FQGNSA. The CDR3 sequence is CASSPGAKQYF. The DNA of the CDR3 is TGTGCCAGCAGCCCCGGGGCGAAGCAGTACTTC.

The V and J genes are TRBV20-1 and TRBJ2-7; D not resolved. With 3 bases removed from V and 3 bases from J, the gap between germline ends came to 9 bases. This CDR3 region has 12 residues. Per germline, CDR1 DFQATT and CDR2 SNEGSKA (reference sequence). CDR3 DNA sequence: TGCAGTGCTAGTCCCGCAGTCTACGAGCAGTACTTC. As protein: CSASPAVYEQYF.

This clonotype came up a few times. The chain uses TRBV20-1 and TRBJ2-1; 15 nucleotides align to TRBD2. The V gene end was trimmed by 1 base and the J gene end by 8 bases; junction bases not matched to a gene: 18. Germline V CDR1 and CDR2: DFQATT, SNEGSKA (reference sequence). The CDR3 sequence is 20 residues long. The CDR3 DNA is TGCAGTGCTAGAGGTCGGACTAGCGGGGGGGCCCCCAATCTTAACGATGAGCAGTTCTTC. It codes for CSARGRTSGGAPNLNDEQFF.

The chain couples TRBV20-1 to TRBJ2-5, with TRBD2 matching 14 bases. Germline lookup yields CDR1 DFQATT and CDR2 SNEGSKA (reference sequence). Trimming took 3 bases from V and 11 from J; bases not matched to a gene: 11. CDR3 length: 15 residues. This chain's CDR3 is CSASVGTSGGYEQYF. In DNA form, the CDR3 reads TGCAGTGCTAGTGTCGGGACTAGCGGGGGATATGAGCAGTACTTC.

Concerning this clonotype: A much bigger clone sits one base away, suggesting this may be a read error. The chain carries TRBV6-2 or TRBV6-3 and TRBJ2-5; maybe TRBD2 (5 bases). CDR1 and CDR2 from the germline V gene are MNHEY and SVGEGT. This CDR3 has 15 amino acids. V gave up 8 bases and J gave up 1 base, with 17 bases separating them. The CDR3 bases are TGTGCCAGCGAAAGGGCGGGCAGGTCCCAAGAGACCCAGTACTTC. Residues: CASERAGRSQETQYF.

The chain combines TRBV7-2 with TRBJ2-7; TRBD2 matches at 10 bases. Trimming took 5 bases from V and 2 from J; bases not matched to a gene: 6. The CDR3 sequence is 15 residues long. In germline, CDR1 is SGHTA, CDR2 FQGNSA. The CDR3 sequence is CASSRLAGGTYEQYF. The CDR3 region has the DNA TGTGCCAGCAGCCGACTAGCGGGCGGCACCTACGAGCAGTACTTC.

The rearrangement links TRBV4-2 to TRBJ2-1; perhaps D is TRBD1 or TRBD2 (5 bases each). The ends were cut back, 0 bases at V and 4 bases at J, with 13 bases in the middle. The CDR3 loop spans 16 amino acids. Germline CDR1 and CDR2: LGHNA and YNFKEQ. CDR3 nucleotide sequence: TGTGCCAGCAGCCAAGATAGACGGGGCCGGTACAATGAGCAGTTCTTC. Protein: CASSQDRRGRYNEQFF.

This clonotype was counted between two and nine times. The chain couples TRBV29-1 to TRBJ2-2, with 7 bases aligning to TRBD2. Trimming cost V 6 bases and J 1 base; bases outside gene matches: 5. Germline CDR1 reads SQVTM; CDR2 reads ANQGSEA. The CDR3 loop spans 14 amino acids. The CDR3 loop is CSVSSGQNTGELFF. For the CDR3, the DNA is TGCAGCGTGAGTAGCGGGCAGAACACCGGGGAGCTGTTTTTT.

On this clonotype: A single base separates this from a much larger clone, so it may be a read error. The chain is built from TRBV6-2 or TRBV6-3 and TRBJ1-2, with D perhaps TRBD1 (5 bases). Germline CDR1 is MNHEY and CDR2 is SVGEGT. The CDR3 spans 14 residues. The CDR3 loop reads CASSRDRYNCGYTF. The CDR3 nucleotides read TGTGCCAGCAGTCGGGACCGCTATAACTGTGGCTACACCTTC.

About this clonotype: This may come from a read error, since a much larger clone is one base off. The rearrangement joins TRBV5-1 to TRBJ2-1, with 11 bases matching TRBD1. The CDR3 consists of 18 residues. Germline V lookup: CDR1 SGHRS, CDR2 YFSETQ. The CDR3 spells CASRGGTGGRVSYNEQVF. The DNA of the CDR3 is TGCGCCAGCAGAGGGGGGACAGGGGGTAGGGTCTCCTACAATGAGCAGGTCTTC.

As DNA, the CDR3 is TGCAGTGCTAGAGGAGCGGGAGGTCAAGAGACCCAGTACTTC. Protein: CSARGAGGQETQYF. The V gene is TRBV20-1, the J gene TRBJ2-5; TRBD2 matches at 9 bases. Germline V gives CDR1 DFQATT, CDR2 SNEGSKA (reference sequence). The CDR3 is 14 amino acids. The V and J ends lost 1 base and 2 bases, in that order; junction bases with no gene match: 2.

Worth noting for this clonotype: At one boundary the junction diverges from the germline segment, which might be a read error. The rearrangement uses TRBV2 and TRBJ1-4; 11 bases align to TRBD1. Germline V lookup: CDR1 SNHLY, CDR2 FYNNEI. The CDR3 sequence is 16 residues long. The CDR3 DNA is TGTGCCAGCAGTGAAGGGACAGGGGGCATGGAGGAAAAACCGTTTTTT. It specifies CASSEGTGGMEEKPFF.

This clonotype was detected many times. CDR3 nucleotide sequence: TGTGCCAGCAGCTTAAAGCTCAATTCACCCCTCCACTTT. It yields the protein CASSLKLNSPLHF. The genes are TRBV7-2 and TRBJ1-6; D not resolved. V lost 2 bases and J lost 7, with 6 bases in between. Germline V gene data show CDR1 as SGHTA and CDR2 as FQGNSA. The CDR3 is made up of 13 amino acids.

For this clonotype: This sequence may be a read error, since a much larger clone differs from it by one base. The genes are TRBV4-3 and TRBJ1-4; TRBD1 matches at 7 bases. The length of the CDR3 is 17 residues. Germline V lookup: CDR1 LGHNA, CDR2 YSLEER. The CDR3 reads CASSQDGGGTTNEKRFF. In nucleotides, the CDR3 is TGCGCCAGCAGCCAAGACGGAGGGGGCACAACTAATGAAAAACGGTTTTTT.

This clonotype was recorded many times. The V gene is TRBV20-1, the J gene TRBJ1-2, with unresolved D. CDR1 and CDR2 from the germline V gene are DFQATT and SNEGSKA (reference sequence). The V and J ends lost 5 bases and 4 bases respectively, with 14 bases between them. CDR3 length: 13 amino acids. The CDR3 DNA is TGCAGTGCTCAGTACACATCTGGCTATGGCTACACCTTC. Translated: CSAQYTSGYGYTF.

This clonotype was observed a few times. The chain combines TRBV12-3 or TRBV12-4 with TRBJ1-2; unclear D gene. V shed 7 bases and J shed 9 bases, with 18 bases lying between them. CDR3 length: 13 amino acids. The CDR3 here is CASTPQGCRSYTF. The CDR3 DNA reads TGTGCCAGCACCCCGCAAGGGTGTCGGAGCTACACCTTC.

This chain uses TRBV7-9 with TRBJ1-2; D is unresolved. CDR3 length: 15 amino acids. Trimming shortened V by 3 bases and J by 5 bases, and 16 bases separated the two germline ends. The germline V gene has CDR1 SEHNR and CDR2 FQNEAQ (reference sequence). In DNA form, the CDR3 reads TGTGCCAGCAGCTTTCACGGAGACGGATATTATGGCTACACCTTC. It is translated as CASSFHGDGYYGYTF. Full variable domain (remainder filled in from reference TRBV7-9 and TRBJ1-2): DTGVSQNPRHKITKRGQNVTFRCDPISEHNRLYWYRQTLGQGPEFLTYFQNEAQLEKSRLLSDRFSAERPKGSFSTLEIQRTEQGDSAMYLCASSFHGDGYYGYTFGSGTRLTVV.